What follows are 9 T cell receptor beta chains derived from one specimen sequenced in a study of blood T cell repertoires in COVID-19. Clones were read by immunoSEQ multiplex PCR, and TCRdb kept only the in-frame ones, dropping some. Of about 200,000 clones detected, 85% appear once; the ten largest clones hold about 5%. The sequenced material came from peripheral blood. The receptor source for this set is an elderly woman with acute or convalescent COVID-19.

The chain employs TRBV5-4 and TRBJ1-5; D is uncertain. The CDR3 length is 12 residues. Germline CDR1 is SGHNT and CDR2 is YYREEE (reference sequence). V was pared by 0 bases and J by 9 bases, with 7 bases between. The DNA of the CDR3 is TGTGCCAGCAGCTTGGACTCTGGGCCCCAGCATTTT. This gives the protein CASSLDSGPQHF.

The V and J genes are TRBV5-1 and TRBJ1-1; 7 bases align to TRBD1. The germline V gene encodes CDR1 SGHRS and CDR2 YFSETQ. This CDR3 has 15 amino acids. V trimming: 0 bases; J trimming: 7 bases; junction bases outside the gene matches: 9. CDR3 amino acids: CASSLEGQEDGEAFF. The CDR3, as DNA: TGCGCCAGCAGCTTGGAAGGACAGGAGGACGGTGAAGCTTTCTTT.

This clone occurred a few times. The chain combines TRBV12-3 or TRBV12-4 with TRBJ2-7; D remains unclear. This CDR3 is 12 amino acids long. V lost 2 bases and J 1 base, leaving 3 bases between the germline ends. This CDR3 is CASSLLSYEQYF. The CDR3 DNA follows: TGTGCCAGCAGTTTACTATCCTACGAGCAGTACTTC.

This clone turned up a few times. The chain employs TRBV29-1 and TRBJ1-3; the D gene is possibly TRBD1 (6 bases). V shed 6 bases and J shed 0 bases, with 15 bases lying between them. The CDR3 runs to 15 residues. Germline V lookup: CDR1 SQVTM, CDR2 ANQGSEA. CDR3 residues: CSVLGTTTSGNTIYF. CDR3 DNA sequence: TGCAGCGTGCTAGGGACAACCACCTCTGGAAACACCATATATTTT.

The rearrangement uses TRBV5-1 and TRBJ1-1; no clear D gene. V was trimmed by 1 base and J by 5 bases, leaving 12 bases between them. Germline V lookup: CDR1 SGHRS, CDR2 YFSETQ. The CDR3 loop spans 14 amino acids. This CDR3 reads CASSLQGRYTEAFF. The CDR3 DNA is TGCGCCAGCAGCTTGCAAGGGAGGTATACTGAAGCTTTCTTT.

The gene calls are TRBV11-2 and TRBJ2-3, with D unresolved. The germline V and J ends were trimmed by 0 bases and 8 bases, with 12 bases remaining between them. Germline assignment: CDR1 SGHAT and CDR2 FQNNGV. The CDR3 has 14 residues. The CDR3 region has the DNA TGTGCCAGCAGCTTAGATCTTGGTAGTGGTACGCAGTATTTT. Translation gives CASSLDLGSGTQYF.

V is TRBV4-3 and J is TRBJ2-5; 8 bases fit TRBD2. This CDR3 comprises 16 residues. V dropped 0 bases and J dropped 3; count of bases not matched to a gene: 6. CDR1 is LGHNA, CDR2 YSLEER, per germline. The CDR3 DNA sequence: TGCGCCAGCAGCCAAGATTTGCGGGAGGATAAAGAGACCCAGTACTTC. It encodes CASSQDLREDKETQYF.

This chain joins TRBV7-9 and TRBJ2-7, with 8 bases lining up with TRBD1. V shed 5 bases and J 4 bases; nucleotides not matched to a gene: 10. Germline values: CDR1 SEHNR, CDR2 FQNEAQ (reference sequence). The CDR3 runs 15 residues. CDR3 in DNA: TGTGCCAGCAGCCCAGGACAGGGACACATGTACGAGCAGTACTTC. Its translation is CASSPGQGHMYEQYF.

The chain is built from TRBV18 and TRBJ1-5, with TRBD1 as a possible D gene (5 bases). This CDR3 contains 17 residues. From germline, CDR1 is KGHSH and CDR2 LQKENI. The V end was cut by 3 bases, the J end by 7 bases, with 22 bases between. The CDR3 bases are TGTGCCAGCTCACCTTATATTGTCGGACAAGGTAACCAGCCCCAGCATTTT. Its protein is CASSPYIVGQGNQPQHF. Combining the CDR3 with reference TRBV18 and TRBJ1-5 gives the whole variable domain NAGVMQNPRHLVRRRGQEARLRCSPMKGHSHVYWYRQLPEEGLKFMVYLQKENIIDESGMPKERFSAEFPKEGPSILRIQQVVRGDSAAYFCASSPYIVGQGNQPQHFGDGTRLSIL.